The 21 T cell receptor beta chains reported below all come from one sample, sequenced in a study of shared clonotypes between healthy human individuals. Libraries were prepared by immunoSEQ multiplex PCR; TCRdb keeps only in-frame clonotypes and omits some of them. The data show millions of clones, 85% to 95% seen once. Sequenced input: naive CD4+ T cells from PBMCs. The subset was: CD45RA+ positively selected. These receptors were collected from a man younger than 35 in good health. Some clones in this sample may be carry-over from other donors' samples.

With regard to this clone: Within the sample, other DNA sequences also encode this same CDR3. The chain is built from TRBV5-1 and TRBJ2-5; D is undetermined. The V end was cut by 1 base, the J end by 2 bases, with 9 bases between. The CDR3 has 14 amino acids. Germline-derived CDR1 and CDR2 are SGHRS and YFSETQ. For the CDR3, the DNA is TGCGCCAGCAGCTTGCGCCCCCGACAAGAGACCCAGTACTTC. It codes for CASSLRPRQETQYF.

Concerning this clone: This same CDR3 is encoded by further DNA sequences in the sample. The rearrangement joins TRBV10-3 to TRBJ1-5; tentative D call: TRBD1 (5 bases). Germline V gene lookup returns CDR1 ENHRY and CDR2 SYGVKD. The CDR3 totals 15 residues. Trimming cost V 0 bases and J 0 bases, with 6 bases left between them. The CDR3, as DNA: TGTGCCATCAGTGAGTCGACAGCTAGCAATCAGCCCCAGCATTTT. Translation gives CAISESTASNQPQHF.

CDR3 protein: CASSVTSGSHTGELFF. As DNA, the CDR3 is TGTGCCAGCAGCGTAACTAGCGGGAGCCACACCGGGGAGCTGTTTTTT. The gene calls are TRBV11-2 and TRBJ2-2, with 11 bases identical to TRBD2. This CDR3 region has 16 residues. Germline lookup yields CDR1 SGHAT and CDR2 FQNNGV. Trimming took 5 bases from V and 3 from J; bases not matched to a gene: 5.

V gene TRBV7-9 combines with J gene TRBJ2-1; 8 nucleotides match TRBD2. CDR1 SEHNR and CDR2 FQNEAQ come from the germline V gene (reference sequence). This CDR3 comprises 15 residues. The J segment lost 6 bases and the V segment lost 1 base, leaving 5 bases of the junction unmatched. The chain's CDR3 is CASSLGDGRGNEQFF. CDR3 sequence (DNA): TGTGCCAGCAGCTTAGGGGACGGGAGGGGCAATGAGCAGTTCTTC.

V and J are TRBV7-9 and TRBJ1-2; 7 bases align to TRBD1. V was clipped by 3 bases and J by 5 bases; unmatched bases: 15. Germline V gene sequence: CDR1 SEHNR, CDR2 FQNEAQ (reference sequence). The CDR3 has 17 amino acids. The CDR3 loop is CASSFQGGGRLLYGYTF. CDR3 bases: TGTGCCAGCAGCTTTCAGGGAGGGGGCAGATTATTATATGGCTACACCTTC.

This chain's CDR3 is CASSAIRLAGGDTSYEQYF. Here the CDR3 DNA reads TGTGCCAGCAGTGCTATTAGACTAGCGGGAGGCGATACCTCCTACGAGCAGTACTTC. The gene calls are TRBV2 and TRBJ2-7; 13 bases align to TRBD2. J was trimmed by 0 bases and V by 4 bases; bases with no gene match: 12. CDR3 length equals 19 residues. Germline CDR1 reads SNHLY; CDR2 reads FYNNEI.

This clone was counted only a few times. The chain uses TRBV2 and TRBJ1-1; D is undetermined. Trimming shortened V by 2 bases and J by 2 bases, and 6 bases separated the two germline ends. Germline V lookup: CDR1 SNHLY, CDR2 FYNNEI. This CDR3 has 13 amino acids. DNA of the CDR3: TGTGCCAGCAGTGAACTTACCAACACTGAAGCTTTCTTT. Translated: CASSELTNTEAFF.

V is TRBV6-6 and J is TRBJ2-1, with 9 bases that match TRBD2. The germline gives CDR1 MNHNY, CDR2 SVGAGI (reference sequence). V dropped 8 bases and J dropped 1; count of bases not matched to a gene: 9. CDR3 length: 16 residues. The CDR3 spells CASPRGRDGSYNEQFF. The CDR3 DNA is TGTGCCAGCCCTCGCGGGAGGGACGGGTCCTACAATGAGCAGTTCTTC.

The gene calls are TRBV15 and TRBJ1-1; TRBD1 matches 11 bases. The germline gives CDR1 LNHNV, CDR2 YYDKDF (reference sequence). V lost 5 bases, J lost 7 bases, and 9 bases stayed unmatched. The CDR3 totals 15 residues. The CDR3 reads CATSLRTGGADEAFF. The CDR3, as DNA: TGTGCCACCAGCTTACGGACAGGGGGCGCGGATGAAGCTTTCTTT. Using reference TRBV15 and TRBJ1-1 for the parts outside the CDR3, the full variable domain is DAMVIQNPRYQVTQFGKPVTLSCSQTLNHNVMYWYQQKSSQAPKLLFHYYDKDFNNEADTPDNFQSRRPNTSFCFLDIRSPGLGDTAMYLCATSLRTGGADEAFFGQGTRLTVV.

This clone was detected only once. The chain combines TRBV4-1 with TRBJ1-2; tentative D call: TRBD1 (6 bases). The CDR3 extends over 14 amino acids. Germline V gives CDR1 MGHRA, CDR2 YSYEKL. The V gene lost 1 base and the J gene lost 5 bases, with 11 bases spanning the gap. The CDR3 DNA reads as TGCGCCAGCAGCCAAGTACAGGGTCTATATGGCTACACCTTC. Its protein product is CASSQVQGLYGYTF.

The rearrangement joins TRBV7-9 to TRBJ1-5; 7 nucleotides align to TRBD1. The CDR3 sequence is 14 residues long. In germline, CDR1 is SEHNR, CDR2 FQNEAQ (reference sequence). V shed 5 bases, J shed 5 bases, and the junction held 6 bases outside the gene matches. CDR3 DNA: TGTGCCAGCAGCCGAGGACAGGCGGATCAGCCCCAGCATTTT. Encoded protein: CASSRGQADQPQHF.

DNA for the CDR3: TGCGCCAGCAGCTTGACAGGGACGCCCTACAATGAGCAGTTCTTC. Amino acid sequence: CASSLTGTPYNEQFF. The genes are TRBV5-1 and TRBJ2-1; the D gene is possibly TRBD1 (6 bases). CDR3 length: 15 residues. Germline CDR1 and CDR2: SGHRS and YFSETQ. V lost 1 base, J lost 2 bases, and 10 bases lay in between.

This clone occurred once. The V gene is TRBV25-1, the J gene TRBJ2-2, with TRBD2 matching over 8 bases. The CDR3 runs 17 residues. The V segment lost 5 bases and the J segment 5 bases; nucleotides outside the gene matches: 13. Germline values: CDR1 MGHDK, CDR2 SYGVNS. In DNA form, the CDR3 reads TGTGCCAGCAGTCTCCGGAAAGCGGGGGAGTGGACCGGGGAGCTGTTTTTT. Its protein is CASSLRKAGEWTGELFF.

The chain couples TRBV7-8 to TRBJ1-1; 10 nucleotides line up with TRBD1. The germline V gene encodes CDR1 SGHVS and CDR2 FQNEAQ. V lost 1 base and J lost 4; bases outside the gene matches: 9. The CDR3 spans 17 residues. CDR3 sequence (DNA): TGTGCCAGCAGCTTAGGCTTTCTTGGACAGGGGGTCACTGAAGCTTTCTTT. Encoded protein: CASSLGFLGQGVTEAFF.

The CDR3 DNA sequence: TGTGCCTTCACAAACACAGATACGCAGTATTTT. This sequence encodes CAFTNTDTQYF. The chain carries TRBV5-3 and TRBJ2-3; D remains ambiguous. TRBV5-3 is classed as an ORF, of uncertain function. The ends were cut back, 10 bases at V and 2 bases at J, with 8 bases in the middle. This CDR3 has 11 residues.

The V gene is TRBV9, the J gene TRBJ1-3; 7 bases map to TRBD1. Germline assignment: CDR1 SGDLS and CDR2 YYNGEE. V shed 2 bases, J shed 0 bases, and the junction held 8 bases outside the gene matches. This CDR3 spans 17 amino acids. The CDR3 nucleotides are TGTGCCAGCAGCGTTGGGGACAGCTCGAGCTCTGGAAACACCATATATTTT. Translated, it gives CASSVGDSSSSGNTIYF.

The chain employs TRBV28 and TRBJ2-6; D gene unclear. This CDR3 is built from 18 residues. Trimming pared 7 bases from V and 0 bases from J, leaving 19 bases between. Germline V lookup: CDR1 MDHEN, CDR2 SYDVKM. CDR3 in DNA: TGTGCCAGCATAAAAGCCGCGCCAGGACGCTCTGGGGCCAACGTCCTGACTTTC. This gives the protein CASIKAAPGRSGANVLTF.

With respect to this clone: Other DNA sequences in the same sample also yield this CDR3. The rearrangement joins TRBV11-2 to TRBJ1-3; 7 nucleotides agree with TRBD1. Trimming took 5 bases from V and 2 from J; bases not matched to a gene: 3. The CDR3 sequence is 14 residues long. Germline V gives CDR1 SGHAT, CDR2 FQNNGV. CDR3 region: CASSLDRAGNTIYF. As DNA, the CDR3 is TGTGCCAGCAGCCTCGACAGGGCTGGAAACACCATATATTTT.

The CDR3 loop is CASSDRTNTGELFF. The CDR3 coding sequence is TGTGCCAGCAGTGACAGAACGAACACCGGGGAGCTGTTTTTT. The chain couples TRBV2 to TRBJ2-2; D unresolved. V was clipped by 3 bases and J by 0 bases, with 5 bases between them. The V gene's germline CDR1 is SNHLY and CDR2 FYNNEI. The CDR3 consists of 14 residues.

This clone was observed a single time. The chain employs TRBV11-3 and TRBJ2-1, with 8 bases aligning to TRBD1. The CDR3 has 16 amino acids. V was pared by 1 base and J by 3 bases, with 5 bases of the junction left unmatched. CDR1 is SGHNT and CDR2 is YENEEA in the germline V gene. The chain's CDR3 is CASSLGGTGSYNEQFF. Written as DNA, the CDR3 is TGTGCCAGCAGCTTAGGAGGGACAGGAAGCTACAATGAGCAGTTCTTC.

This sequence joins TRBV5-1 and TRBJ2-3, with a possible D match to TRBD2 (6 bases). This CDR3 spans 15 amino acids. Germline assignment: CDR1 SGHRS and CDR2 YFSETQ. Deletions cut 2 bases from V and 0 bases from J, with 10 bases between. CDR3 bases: TGCGCCAGCAGCTTCCGAGGAGGGAGCACAGATACGCAGTATTTT. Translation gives CASSFRGGSTDTQYF.